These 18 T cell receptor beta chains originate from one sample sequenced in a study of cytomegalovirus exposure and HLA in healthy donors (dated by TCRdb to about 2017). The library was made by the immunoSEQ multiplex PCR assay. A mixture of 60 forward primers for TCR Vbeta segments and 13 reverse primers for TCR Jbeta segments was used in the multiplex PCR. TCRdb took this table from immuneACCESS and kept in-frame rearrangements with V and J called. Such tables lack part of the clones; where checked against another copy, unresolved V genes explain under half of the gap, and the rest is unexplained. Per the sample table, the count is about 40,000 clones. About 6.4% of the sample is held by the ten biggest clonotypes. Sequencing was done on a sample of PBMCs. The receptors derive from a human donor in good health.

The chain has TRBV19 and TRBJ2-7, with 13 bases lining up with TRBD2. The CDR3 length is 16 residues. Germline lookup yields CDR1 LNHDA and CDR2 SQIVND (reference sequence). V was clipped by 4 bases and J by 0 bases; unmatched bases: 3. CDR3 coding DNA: TGTGCCAGTAGTACGGGACTAGCGGGGCACTCCTACGAGCAGTACTTC. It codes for CASSTGLAGHSYEQYF.

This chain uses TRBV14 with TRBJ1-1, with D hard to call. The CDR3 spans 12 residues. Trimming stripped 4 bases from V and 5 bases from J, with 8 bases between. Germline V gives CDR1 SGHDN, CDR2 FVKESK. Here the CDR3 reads CASSLSRTEAFF. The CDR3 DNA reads TGTGCCAGCAGCCTATCTAGGACTGAAGCTTTCTTT.

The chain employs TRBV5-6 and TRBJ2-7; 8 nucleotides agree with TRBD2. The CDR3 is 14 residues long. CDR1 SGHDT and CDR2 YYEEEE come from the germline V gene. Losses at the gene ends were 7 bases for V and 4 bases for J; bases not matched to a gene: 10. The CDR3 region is CASAGGGGFYEQYF. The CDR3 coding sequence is TGTGCCAGCGCCGGGGGGGGCGGATTTTACGAGCAGTACTTC.

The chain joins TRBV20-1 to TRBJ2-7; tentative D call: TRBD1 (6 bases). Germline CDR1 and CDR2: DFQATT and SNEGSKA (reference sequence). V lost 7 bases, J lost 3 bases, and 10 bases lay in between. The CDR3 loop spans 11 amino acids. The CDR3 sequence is CSVGRGYEQYF. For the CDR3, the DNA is TGCAGTGTGGGCAGGGGCTACGAGCAGTACTTC.

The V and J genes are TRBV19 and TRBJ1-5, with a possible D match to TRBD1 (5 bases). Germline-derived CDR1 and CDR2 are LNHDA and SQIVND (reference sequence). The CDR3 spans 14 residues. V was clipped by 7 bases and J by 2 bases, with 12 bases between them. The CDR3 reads CASTRVDGNQPQHF. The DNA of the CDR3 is TGTGCCAGTACCAGGGTTGACGGCAATCAGCCCCAGCATTTT.

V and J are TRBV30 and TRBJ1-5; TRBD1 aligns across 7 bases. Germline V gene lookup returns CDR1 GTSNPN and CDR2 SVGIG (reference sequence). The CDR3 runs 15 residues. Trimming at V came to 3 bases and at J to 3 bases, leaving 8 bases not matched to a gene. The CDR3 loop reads CAWRAGTAINQPQHF. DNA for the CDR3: TGTGCCTGGAGGGCCGGGACAGCGATCAATCAGCCCCAGCATTTT. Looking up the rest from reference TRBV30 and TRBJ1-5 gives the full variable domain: SQTIHQWPATLVQPVGSPLSLECTVEGTSNPNLYWYRQAAGRGLQLLFYSVGIGQISSEVPQNLSASRPQDRQFILSSKKLLLSDSGFYLCAWRAGTAINQPQHFGDGTRLSIL.

CDR3 nucleotides: TGCGCCAGCAGTATCGATGGGCGCTATGAGCAGTTCTTC. Its protein product is CASSIDGRYEQFF. This chain joins TRBV10-2 and TRBJ2-1, with unresolved D. Germline V gives CDR1 WSHSY, CDR2 SAAADI. The CDR3 spans 13 residues. Between the trimmed V and J ends, which lost 5 bases and 8 bases, there was a span of 13 bases.

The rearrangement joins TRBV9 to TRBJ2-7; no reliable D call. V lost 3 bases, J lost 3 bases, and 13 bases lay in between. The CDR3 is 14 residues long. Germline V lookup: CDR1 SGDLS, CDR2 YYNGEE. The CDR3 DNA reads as TGTGCCAGCAGCGACCGGAAAGGAGACTACGAGCAGTACTTC. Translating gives CASSDRKGDYEQYF.

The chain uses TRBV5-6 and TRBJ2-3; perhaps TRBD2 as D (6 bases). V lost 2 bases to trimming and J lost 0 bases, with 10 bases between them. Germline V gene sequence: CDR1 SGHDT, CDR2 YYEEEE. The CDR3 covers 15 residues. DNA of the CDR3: TGTGCCAGCAGCTTAAAGCGGGTGAGCACAGATACGCAGTATTTT. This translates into CASSLKRVSTDTQYF.

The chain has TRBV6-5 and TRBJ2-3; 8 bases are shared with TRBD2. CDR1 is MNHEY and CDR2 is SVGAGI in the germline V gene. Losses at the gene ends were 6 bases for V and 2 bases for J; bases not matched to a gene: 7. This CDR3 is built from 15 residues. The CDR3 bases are TGTGCCAGCAGCACAACGGGGGGGAACACAGATACGCAGTATTTT. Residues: CASSTTGGNTDTQYF.

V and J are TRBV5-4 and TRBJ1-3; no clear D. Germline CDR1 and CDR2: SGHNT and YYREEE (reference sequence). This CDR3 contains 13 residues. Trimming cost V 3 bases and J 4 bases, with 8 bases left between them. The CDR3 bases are TGTGCCAGCAGCTACAGAGGGGGAAACACCATATATTTT. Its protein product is CASSYRGGNTIYF.

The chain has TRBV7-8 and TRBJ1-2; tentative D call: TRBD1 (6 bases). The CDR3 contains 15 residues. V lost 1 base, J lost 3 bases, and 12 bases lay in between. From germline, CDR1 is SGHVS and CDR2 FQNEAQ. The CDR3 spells CASSLGPGVDYGYTF. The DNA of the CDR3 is TGTGCCAGCAGCTTAGGGCCAGGGGTTGACTATGGCTACACCTTC.

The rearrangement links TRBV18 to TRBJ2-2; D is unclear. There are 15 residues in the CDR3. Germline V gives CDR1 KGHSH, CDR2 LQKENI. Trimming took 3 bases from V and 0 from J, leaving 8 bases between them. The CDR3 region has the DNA TGTGCCAGCTCACCGAGAGAGACGAACACCGGGGAGCTGTTTTTT. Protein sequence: CASSPRETNTGELFF.

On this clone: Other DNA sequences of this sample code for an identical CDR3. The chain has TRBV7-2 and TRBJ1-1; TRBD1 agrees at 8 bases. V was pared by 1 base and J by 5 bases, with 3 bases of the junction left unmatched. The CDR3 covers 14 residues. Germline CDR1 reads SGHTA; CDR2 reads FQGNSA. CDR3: CASSLVTGGTEAFF. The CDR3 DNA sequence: TGTGCCAGCAGCTTAGTAACAGGGGGGACTGAAGCTTTCTTT. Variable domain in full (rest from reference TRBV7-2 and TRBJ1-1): GAGVSQSPSNKVTEKGKDVELRCDPISGHTALYWYRQSLGQGLEFLIYFQGNSAPDKSGLPSDRFSAERTGGSVSTLTIQRTQQEDSAVYLCASSLVTGGTEAFFGQGTRLTVV.

The DNA of the CDR3 is TGTGCCAGCAGTCCAGGGCAGGGGGCCGGCTACACCTTC. Protein sequence: CASSPGQGAGYTF. The chain employs TRBV28 and TRBJ1-2, with TRBD1 matching 8 bases. Germline V gene sequence: CDR1 MDHEN, CDR2 SYDVKM. This CDR3 is 13 amino acids long. After removal of 5 bases from V and 8 bases from J, the junction contained 7 bases not matched to a gene.

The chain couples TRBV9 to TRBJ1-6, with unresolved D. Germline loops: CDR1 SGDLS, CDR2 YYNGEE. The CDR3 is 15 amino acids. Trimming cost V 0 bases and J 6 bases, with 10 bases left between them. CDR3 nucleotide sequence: TGTGCCAGCAGCGTAGAAGGCAGGCCTAATTCACCCCTCCACTTT. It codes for CASSVEGRPNSPLHF.

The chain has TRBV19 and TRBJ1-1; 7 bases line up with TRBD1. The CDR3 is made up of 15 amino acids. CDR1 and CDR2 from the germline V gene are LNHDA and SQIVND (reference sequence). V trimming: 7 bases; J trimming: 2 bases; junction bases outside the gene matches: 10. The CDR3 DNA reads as TGTGCCAGTAAAAGGGGTGGACAGGTTAACACTGAAGCTTTCTTT. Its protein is CASKRGGQVNTEAFF.

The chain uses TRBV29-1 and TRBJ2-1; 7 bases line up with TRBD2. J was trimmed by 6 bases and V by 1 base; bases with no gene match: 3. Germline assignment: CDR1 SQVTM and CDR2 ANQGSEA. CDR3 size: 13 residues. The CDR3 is CSVEGSGANEQFF. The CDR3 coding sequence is TGCAGCGTTGAAGGGAGCGGGGCCAATGAGCAGTTCTTC.